The rows below give T cell receptor beta chains drawn from one sample of a study of OX40 agonist ivuxolimab in advanced cancers. Measured with immunoSEQ multiplex PCR; TCRdb has only the in-frame clones, and not every one. The repertoire includes over 30,000 clones, about four fifths of them detected once, and approximately 2.4% sits in the top ten. The sequenced sample was CD4+ or CD8+ T cells sorted from blood, obtained in a trial of the OX40 agonist ivuxolimab. The receptors come from an adult with an advanced solid tumor such as melanoma, head and neck, liver or kidney cancer. Both conserved end residues are part of each CDR3. The D gene is left open where the match is weak. Some rows have no size entry. The others give once, few or many, or a class for an expanded clone.

CDR3aa: CASSLVQRECSGELFF; CDR3nt: TGTGCCAGCAGCTTAGTCCAGCGGGAGTGTAGCGGGGAGCTGTTTTTT; j_gene: TRBJ2-2; d_gene: TRBD2; abundance: .; v_gene: TRBV7-4
CDR3aa: CASSFGDTGELFF; CDR3nt: TGTGCCAGCAGTTTTGGGGACACCGGGGAGCTGTTTTTT; j_gene: TRBJ2-2; d_gene: .; abundance: .; v_gene: TRBV27
CDR3aa: CASSLQPLAGGNEQFF; CDR3nt: TGTGCCAGCAGTCTCCAACCTCTAGCGGGGGGCAATGAGCAGTTCTTC; j_gene: TRBJ2-1; d_gene: TRBD2; abundance: .; v_gene: TRBV9
CDR3aa: CASSPGGNTIYF; CDR3nt: TGTGCCAGCAGCCCAGGGGGAAACACCATATATTTT; j_gene: TRBJ1-3; d_gene: .; abundance: few; v_gene: TRBV7-2
CDR3aa: CASSEGLQGYTF; CDR3nt: TGTGCCAGCAGTGAGGGACTCCAGGGCTACACCTTC; j_gene: TRBJ1-2; d_gene: .; abundance: .; v_gene: TRBV6-1
CDR3aa: CASSLQGSTDTQYF; CDR3nt: TGTGCCAGCAGCTTACAAGGTAGCACAGATACGCAGTATTTT; j_gene: TRBJ2-3; d_gene: .; abundance: .; v_gene: TRBV7-9
CDR3aa: CASSKTGDGYTF; CDR3nt: TGTGCCAGCAGCAAGACAGGGGATGGCTACACCTTC; j_gene: TRBJ1-2; d_gene: TRBD1; abundance: .; v_gene: TRBV7-6
CDR3aa: CASGASGANVLTF; CDR3nt: TGTGCTAGTGGGGCATCTGGGGCCAACGTCCTGACTTTC; j_gene: TRBJ2-6; d_gene: .; abundance: .; v_gene: TRBV12-5
CDR3aa: CASSPTGQGSSYNEQFF; CDR3nt: TGCGCCAGCAGCCCAACGGGACAGGGAAGTTCCTACAATGAGCAGTTCTTC; j_gene: TRBJ2-1; d_gene: TRBD1; abundance: .; v_gene: TRBV5-1
CDR3aa: CASSRFRDRGYEQYF; CDR3nt: TGTGCCAGTAGTAGATTCCGGGACAGGGGTTACGAGCAGTACTTC; j_gene: TRBJ2-7; d_gene: TRBD1; abundance: once; v_gene: TRBV19
CDR3aa: CASSSYPGGVTDTQYF; CDR3nt: TGTGCCAGCAGTTCCTATCCTGGAGGGGTCACAGATACGCAGTATTTT; j_gene: TRBJ2-3; d_gene: .; abundance: .; v_gene: TRBV28
CDR3aa: CASSHVLEREQYF; CDR3nt: TGCGCCAGCAGCCATGTTCTTGAGAGGGAGCAGTACTTC; j_gene: TRBJ2-7; d_gene: .; abundance: .; v_gene: TRBV4-3
CDR3aa: CARGPGGYEQYF; CDR3nt: TGTGCTAGGGGCCCGGGGGGATACGAGCAGTACTTC; j_gene: TRBJ2-7; d_gene: TRBD2; abundance: few; v_gene: TRBV12-5
CDR3aa: CASSLSSGNTIYF; CDR3nt: TGCGCCAGCAGCTTGAGCTCTGGAAACACCATATATTTT; j_gene: TRBJ1-3; d_gene: .; abundance: .; v_gene: TRBV4-1
CDR3aa: CASSSHYANSPLHF; CDR3nt: TGTGCCAGCAGCTCCCATTATGCGAATTCACCCCTCCACTTT; j_gene: TRBJ1-6; d_gene: .; abundance: .; v_gene: TRBV7-9
CDR3aa: CASSPRGTSGSADTQYF; CDR3nt: TGCGCCAGCAGCCCCCGAGGGACTAGCGGGAGCGCAGATACGCAGTATTTT; j_gene: TRBJ2-3; d_gene: TRBD2; abundance: .; v_gene: TRBV4-3
CDR3aa: CAWRSGGVDGYTF; CDR3nt: TGTGCCTGGAGGTCGGGGGGGGTGGATGGCTACACCTTC; j_gene: TRBJ1-2; d_gene: .; abundance: .; v_gene: TRBV30
CDR3aa: CASSQQPSFAYEQYF; CDR3nt: TGTGCCAGCAGTCAACAACCGAGCTTTGCCTACGAGCAGTACTTC; j_gene: TRBJ2-7; d_gene: .; abundance: once; v_gene: TRBV7-2
CDR3aa: CASSPLGLAGGPGELFF; CDR3nt: TGCGCCAGCAGCCCGCTCGGGCTAGCGGGAGGGCCCGGGGAGCTGTTTTTT; j_gene: TRBJ2-2; d_gene: TRBD2; abundance: .; v_gene: TRBV5-1
CDR3aa: CATAPGTGYEKLFF; CDR3nt: TGTGCCACCGCCCCGGGGACCGGATATGAAAAACTGTTTTTT; j_gene: TRBJ1-4; d_gene: .; abundance: once; v_gene: TRBV15
CDR3aa: CASSLAGRETQYF; CDR3nt: TGTGCCAGCAGCTTAGCGGGGAGGGAGACCCAGTACTTC; j_gene: TRBJ2-5; d_gene: .; abundance: .; v_gene: TRBV7-2
CDR3aa: CASSLNYEQYF; CDR3nt: TGTGCCAGCAGTTTAAACTACGAGCAGTACTTC; j_gene: TRBJ2-7; d_gene: .; abundance: .; v_gene: TRBV6-5
CDR3aa: CASSLTGDPYTDTQYF; CDR3nt: TGTGCCAGCAGCTTAACTGGGGACCCCTACACAGATACGCAGTATTTT; j_gene: TRBJ2-3; d_gene: .; abundance: .; v_gene: TRBV7-3
CDR3aa: CASSALATSGELFF; CDR3nt: TGCGCCAGCAGCGCCTTAGCGACGAGCGGGGAGCTGTTTTTT; j_gene: TRBJ2-2; d_gene: .; abundance: .; v_gene: TRBV5-1
CDR3aa: CASSLGPKNIQYF; CDR3nt: TGTGCCAGCTCATTGGGGCCTAAAAACATTCAGTACTTC; j_gene: TRBJ2-4; d_gene: .; abundance: .; v_gene: TRBV7-9
CDR3aa: CASSLGGGAETQYF; CDR3nt: TGTGCCAGCAGCTTAGGAGGGGGGGCAGAGACCCAGTACTTC; j_gene: TRBJ2-5; d_gene: .; abundance: .; v_gene: TRBV7-2
CDR3aa: CASSRATGGSYEQYF; CDR3nt: TGTGCCAGCAGCCGCGCGACAGGGGGCAGCTACGAGCAGTACTTC; j_gene: TRBJ2-7; d_gene: TRBD1; abundance: .; v_gene: TRBV7-8
CDR3aa: CASSSTGQPGTIYF; CDR3nt: TGTGCCAGCAGTTCCACGGGACAGCCAGGGACCATATATTTT; j_gene: TRBJ1-3; d_gene: TRBD1; abundance: .; v_gene: TRBV27
CDR3aa: CASSRGQGATDTQYF; CDR3nt: TGTGCCAGCTCACGGGGACAGGGAGCCACAGATACGCAGTATTTT; j_gene: TRBJ2-3; d_gene: TRBD1; abundance: few; v_gene: TRBV18
CDR3aa: CASSMGTLFTDTQYF; CDR3nt: TGTGCCAGTAGTATGGGGACACTCTTCACAGATACGCAGTATTTT; j_gene: TRBJ2-3; d_gene: .; abundance: .; v_gene: TRBV19
CDR3aa: CASSGRTGQGNSPLHF; CDR3nt: TGTGCCAGCAGCGGTCGGACAGGGCAAGGGAATTCACCCCTCCACTTT; j_gene: TRBJ1-6; d_gene: TRBD1; abundance: few; v_gene: TRBV28
CDR3aa: CASKETGREAFF; CDR3nt: TGCGCCAGCAAAGAGACAGGGCGAGAAGCTTTCTTT; j_gene: TRBJ1-1; d_gene: TRBD1; abundance: .; v_gene: TRBV10-2
CDR3aa: CASSSLLLKTEAFF; CDR3nt: TGTGCCAGCAGCTCACTCCTTTTAAAGACTGAAGCTTTCTTT; j_gene: TRBJ1-1; d_gene: .; abundance: .; v_gene: TRBV13
CDR3aa: CASKVIAGVEQFF; CDR3nt: TGCGCCAGCAAGGTGATAGCGGGGGTTGAGCAGTTCTTC; j_gene: TRBJ2-1; d_gene: TRBD2; abundance: .; v_gene: TRBV5-1
CDR3aa: CASSLGPGAGANVLTF; CDR3nt: TGTGCCAGCAGCTTAGGGCCGGGGGCTGGGGCCAACGTCCTGACTTTC; j_gene: TRBJ2-6; d_gene: .; abundance: few; v_gene: TRBV7-2
CDR3aa: CASSSTGTGGAETQYF; CDR3nt: TGTGCCAGCAGTTCCACCGGAACAGGGGGGGCAGAGACCCAGTACTTC; j_gene: TRBJ2-5; d_gene: .; abundance: once; v_gene: TRBV28
CDR3aa: CASSLVAGGPPDTQYF; CDR3nt: TGTGCCAGCAGCTTAGTTGCGGGGGGCCCCCCAGATACGCAGTATTTT; j_gene: TRBJ2-3; d_gene: TRBD2; abundance: .; v_gene: TRBV7-6
CDR3aa: CASSDGQGRRQEQYF; CDR3nt: TGCGCCAGCAGTGATGGGCAGGGCCGCCGTCAGGAGCAGTACTTC; j_gene: TRBJ2-7; d_gene: .; abundance: .; v_gene: TRBV10-2
CDR3aa: CASSQAGLGSYEQYF; CDR3nt: TGCGCCAGCAGCCAAGCGGGACTTGGGTCGTACGAGCAGTACTTC; j_gene: TRBJ2-7; d_gene: .; abundance: .; v_gene: TRBV4-3
CDR3aa: CAITPSGGKNTEAFF; CDR3nt: TGTGCCATCACTCCCTCCGGGGGGAAAAACACTGAAGCTTTCTTT; j_gene: TRBJ1-1; d_gene: .; abundance: .; v_gene: TRBV10-3
CDR3aa: CAWSRDRGRVRYGYTF; CDR3nt: TGTGCCTGGAGCAGGGACAGGGGGCGAGTACGTTATGGCTACACCTTC; j_gene: TRBJ1-2; d_gene: TRBD1; abundance: .; v_gene: TRBV30
CDR3aa: CASSTGTSGSTGELFF; CDR3nt: TGTGCCAGCAGCACAGGGACTAGCGGGAGTACCGGGGAGCTGTTTTTT; j_gene: TRBJ2-2; d_gene: TRBD2; abundance: .; v_gene: TRBV11-3
CDR3aa: CSALWGDTQYF; CDR3nt: TGCAGTGCTCTCTGGGGGGATACGCAGTATTTT; j_gene: TRBJ2-3; d_gene: .; abundance: .; v_gene: TRBV20-1
CDR3aa: CASSDMLGRSYEQYF; CDR3nt: TGTGCCAGCAGTGACATGCTGGGCAGATCCTACGAGCAGTACTTC; j_gene: TRBJ2-7; d_gene: .; abundance: .; v_gene: TRBV6-1
CDR3aa: CASSQDRTSGFDEQFF; CDR3nt: TGCGCCAGCAGCCAAGATAGGACTAGCGGGTTTGATGAGCAGTTCTTC; j_gene: TRBJ2-1; d_gene: TRBD2; abundance: .; v_gene: TRBV4-3
CDR3aa: CASSHTHVMNTEAFF; CDR3nt: TGTGCCAGCAGCCACACCCATGTAATGAACACTGAAGCTTTCTTT; j_gene: TRBJ1-1; d_gene: .; abundance: .; v_gene: TRBV5-5
CDR3aa: CASSPSTDRYEQYF; CDR3nt: TGTGCCAGCAGTCCCTCGACGGACCGGTACGAGCAGTACTTC; j_gene: TRBJ2-7; d_gene: .; abundance: .; v_gene: TRBV7-9
CDR3aa: CASSELTGSYEQYF; CDR3nt: TGTGCCAGCAGCGAGCTGACAGGCTCCTACGAGCAGTACTTC; j_gene: TRBJ2-7; d_gene: .; abundance: .; v_gene: TRBV7-6